This T cell receptor beta chain was documented in a study of shared clonotypes between healthy human individuals. Investigators spread the genomic DNA of each subset evenly over several immunoSEQ plates. Sequencing used immunoSEQ multiplex PCR; TCRdb keeps in-frame clones, though not all of them. The profile shows over 1.5 million clones, approximately 98% of them singletons. The CDR3 contains 14 residues. CDR1 and CDR2 (germline): SQVTM, ANQGSEA. Trimming removed 7 bases from V and 6 bases from J; junction bases left unmatched: 5. Sequencing input: naive CD4+ T cells sorted from blood. Subset here: CD45RA+ positively selected. This receptor was obtained from a man aged 25-45 years in good health. This chain connects TRBV29-1 to TRBJ1-6; 11 positions match TRBD1. The CDR3: CSARTGGTNSPLHF. The CDR3 bases are TGCAGCGCGCGGACAGGGGGCACTAATTCACCCCTCCACTTT.